One TCR beta chain is described in this entry. The CDR3 runs 13 residues. Germline-derived CDR1 and CDR2 are LGHDT and YNNKEL (reference sequence). V dropped 7 bases and J dropped 7; count of bases not matched to a gene: 7. This entry is derived from a study of blood T cell repertoires in COVID-19. Overall study context: Specimens from acute and convalescent COVID-19 originated in the United States, Italy and Spain.

Only in-frame clones appear in the TCRdb table, and some are missing; sequencing was by immunoSEQ multiplex PCR. Altogether 150,000 to 200,000 clones are present, around 86% being singletons, with the ten largest covering 7%. The clonotype comes from a woman at least 80 years old in a cohort sampled during active or convalescent COVID-19. The chain uses TRBV3-1 (or the pseudogene TRBV3-2) and TRBJ1-2; 9 bases are a match to TRBD1. The sample comprised peripheral blood. This chain's CDR3 is CASTQDRGFGYTF. For the CDR3, the DNA is TGTGCCAGCACCCAGGACAGGGGCTTTGGCTACACCTTC.